Each of the 18 T cell receptor beta chains below was sequenced from the same sample in a study of cytomegalovirus exposure and HLA in healthy donors (dated by TCRdb to between 2016 and 2019). Libraries were prepared through the immunoSEQ multiplex PCR assay. For the multiplex PCR, a mixture combining 60 forward primers for TCR Vbeta segments and 13 reverse primers for TCR Jbeta segments was used. This immuneACCESS table, as held by TCRdb, lists in-frame sequences with V and J called but not all clones. Of the missing ones, under half trace to an unresolved V gene in checked studies; the others have no known cause. The sample table records fewer than 200,000 clones; around 85% of these occur just once. The ten top clones hold around 4% of the sample. Specimen: PBMCs. The receptors were gathered from a middle-aged man in good health and CMV-seronegative.

This clone occurred a few times. This chain uses TRBV27 with TRBJ1-6; 7 bases line up with TRBD1. The CDR3 runs to 13 residues. Germline loops: CDR1 MNHEY, CDR2 SMNVEV (reference sequence). V dropped 8 bases and J dropped 9; count of bases not matched to a gene: 7. The CDR3 DNA sequence: TGTGCCAGCGCCGGGACAGAAACTTCACCCCTCCACTTT. Encoded protein: CASAGTETSPLHF.

The rearrangement links TRBV15 to TRBJ1-5; 7 bases agree with TRBD1. The CDR3 has 16 residues. Germline V gene lookup returns CDR1 LNHNV and CDR2 YYDKDF (reference sequence). J was trimmed by 2 bases and V by 0 bases; bases with no gene match: 4. The CDR3 bases are TGTGCCACCAGCAGAGATACCGGACAGGGCAATCAGCCCCAGCATTTT. Residues: CATSRDTGQGNQPQHF.

This chain links TRBV7-6 with TRBJ2-5; 8 bases agree with TRBD1. J lost 4 bases, V lost 5 bases, and 9 bases had no gene match. Germline V CDR1 and CDR2: SGHVS, FNYEAQ. This CDR3 spans 15 amino acids. The CDR3 reads CASSQDRVYSETQYF. The CDR3 DNA sequence: TGTGCCAGCAGCCAGGACAGGGTCTACTCAGAGACCCAGTACTTC.

The rearrangement joins TRBV2 to TRBJ1-6, with D tentatively TRBD1 (6 bases). This CDR3 has 16 residues. Between the trimmed V and J ends, which lost 5 bases and 7 bases, there was a span of 18 bases. Germline V gene data show CDR1 as SNHLY and CDR2 as FYNNEI. In DNA form, the CDR3 reads TGTGCCAGCAGTCAGGTCGGGACACTCGCCAATTCACCCCTCCACTTT. Protein: CASSQVGTLANSPLHF.

This clone showed up just once. The chain recombines TRBV27 with TRBJ1-2; 12 nucleotides align to TRBD1. Germline CDR1 and CDR2: MNHEY and SMNVEV (reference sequence). The trim removed 6 bases at V and 0 bases at J, leaving 11 bases unmatched. The CDR3 loop spans 18 amino acids. The CDR3 region has the DNA TGTGCCAGCAGGAGGGACAGGGGGCTTGGGGTGGCTAACTATGGCTACACCTTC. This translates into CASRRDRGLGVANYGYTF.

The chain links TRBV6-1 to TRBJ2-7; 7 bases match TRBD1. The CDR3 length is 14 residues. The germline CDR1 and CDR2 sequences are MNHNS and SASEGT. V lost 6 bases to trimming and J lost 3 bases; unmatched junction nucleotides: 8. The chain's CDR3 is CASSNRDSYYEQYF. The CDR3 nucleotides are TGTGCCAGCAGCAACCGGGACAGTTACTACGAGCAGTACTTC.

The V gene is TRBV29-1, the J gene TRBJ2-7, with 7 bases identical to TRBD1. Germline CDR1 is SQVTM and CDR2 is ANQGSEA. The CDR3 totals 13 residues. The ends lost 7 bases at V and 2 bases at J; junction bases unmatched: 8. The CDR3 bases are TGCAGCGCCGAGGGGACAGAACCCTACGAGCAGTACTTC. Translation gives CSAEGTEPYEQYF.

The rearrangement uses TRBV13 and TRBJ2-7; 11 bases agree with TRBD2. This CDR3 comprises 15 residues. V lost 5 bases to trimming and J lost 3 bases; unmatched junction nucleotides: 6. CDR1 and CDR2 (germline): PRHDT, FYEKMQ (reference sequence). CDR3 loop: CASSGRLAGLYEQYF. CDR3 DNA: TGTGCCAGCAGCGGGAGACTAGCGGGGCTCTACGAGCAGTACTTC.

This chain joins TRBV13 and TRBJ2-3, with 7 positions matching TRBD1. This CDR3 region has 16 residues. Germline loops: CDR1 PRHDT, CDR2 FYEKMQ (reference sequence). V gave up 5 bases and J gave up 1 base; unmatched junction bases: 9. The chain's CDR3 is CASSKRTGPGTDTQYF. DNA of the CDR3: TGTGCCAGCAGCAAACGGACAGGACCAGGCACAGATACGCAGTATTTT.

This chain links TRBV18 with TRBJ2-3; no definite D call. The CDR3 length is 12 residues. In germline, CDR1 is KGHSH, CDR2 LQKENI. The V and J ends lost 2 bases and 2 bases respectively, with 2 bases between them. This CDR3 reads CASSPYTDTQYF. CDR3 bases: TGTGCCAGCTCACCATACACAGATACGCAGTATTTT.

The rearrangement uses TRBV6-6 and TRBJ2-5; a possible D gene is TRBD1 (5 bases). This CDR3 comprises 12 residues. Trimming shortened V by 6 bases and J by 4 bases, and 9 bases separated the two germline ends. Germline V gene data show CDR1 as MNHNY and CDR2 as SVGAGI (reference sequence). This CDR3 is CASRGVGETQYF. The CDR3 coding sequence is TGTGCCAGCAGAGGGGTCGGAGAGACCCAGTACTTC.

This clone showed up just once. The chain has TRBV29-1 and TRBJ2-3, with TRBD2 matching over 10 bases. From germline, CDR1 is SQVTM and CDR2 ANQGSEA. Trimming at V came to 6 bases and at J to 6 bases, leaving 9 bases not matched to a gene. This CDR3 spans 14 amino acids. CDR3 region: CSVRLAGRGDTQYF. The CDR3 nucleotides are TGCAGCGTGCGACTAGCGGGCCGAGGGGATACGCAGTATTTT.

The CDR3 loop is CASRPGTGQDTQYF. CDR3 in DNA: TGTGCCAGCAGGCCCGGGACAGGGCAAGATACGCAGTATTTT. The chain is built from TRBV2 and TRBJ2-3; 9 bases are shared with TRBD1. Germline lookup yields CDR1 SNHLY and CDR2 FYNNEI. Trimming at V came to 6 bases and at J to 5 bases, leaving 6 bases not matched to a gene. The length of the CDR3 is 14 residues.

The chain links TRBV29-1 to TRBJ2-6; tentatively, D is TRBD1 (6 bases). CDR3 length equals 19 residues. Per the germline V gene, CDR1 is SQVTM and CDR2 is ANQGSEA. The V gene lost 6 bases and the J gene lost 0 bases, with 24 bases spanning the gap. CDR3 residues: CSVHHLGGNSRSGANVLTF. In DNA, the CDR3 is TGCAGCGTCCACCACCTAGGGGGTAACTCCCGCTCTGGGGCCAACGTCCTGACTTTC.

V gene TRBV5-1 combines with J gene TRBJ1-2; D is possibly TRBD1 (6 bases). Trimming shortened V by 0 bases and J by 2 bases, and 8 bases separated the two germline ends. The CDR3 runs to 14 residues. Germline CDR1 and CDR2: SGHRS and YFSETQ. The CDR3 here is CASSLAGENYGYTF. The CDR3 nucleotides are TGCGCCAGCAGCTTGGCAGGGGAGAACTATGGCTACACCTTC.

The genes are TRBV7-2 and TRBJ2-1, with TRBD2 matching 8 bases. The CDR3 runs to 15 residues. The V gene's germline CDR1 is SGHTA and CDR2 FQGNSA. With V trimmed by 5 bases and J by 4 bases, 7 bases remained unmatched. The CDR3 loop is CASSQRGGRYNEQFF. In nucleotides, the CDR3 is TGTGCCAGCAGCCAACGGGGGGGCCGATACAATGAGCAGTTCTTC.

The genes are TRBV6-1 and TRBJ1-2; 9 positions match TRBD1. J was trimmed by 4 bases and V by 3 bases; bases with no gene match: 6. Germline CDR1 is MNHNS and CDR2 is SASEGT. This CDR3 contains 15 residues. The CDR3: CASSDIRDRVYGYTF. CDR3 sequence (DNA): TGTGCCAGCAGTGATATCCGGGACAGGGTCTATGGCTACACCTTC.

The sample holds a few counts of this clone. Mismatch with germline at one junction end may stem from a read error. The rearrangement joins TRBV7-7 to TRBJ2-7; D perhaps matches TRBD2 (7 bases). The CDR3 is 13 residues long. Per germline, CDR1 SSHAT and CDR2 FNYEAQ (reference sequence). The CDR3 here is CASSLEGEGEQYF. The CDR3 coding sequence is TGTGCTAGCAGCTTAGAGGGGGAGGGCGAGCAGTACTTC.